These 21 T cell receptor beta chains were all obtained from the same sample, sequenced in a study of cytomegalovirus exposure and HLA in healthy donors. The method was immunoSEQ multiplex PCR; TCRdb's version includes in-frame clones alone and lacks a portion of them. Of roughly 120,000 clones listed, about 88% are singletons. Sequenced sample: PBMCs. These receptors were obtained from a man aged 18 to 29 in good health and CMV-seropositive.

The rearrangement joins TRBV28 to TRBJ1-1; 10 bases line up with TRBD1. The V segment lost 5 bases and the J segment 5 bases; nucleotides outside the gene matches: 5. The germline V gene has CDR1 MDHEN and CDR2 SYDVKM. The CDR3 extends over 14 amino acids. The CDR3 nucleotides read TGTGCCAGCAGTCCGGGGACAGGGGTGACTGAAGCTTTCTTT. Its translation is CASSPGTGVTEAFF.

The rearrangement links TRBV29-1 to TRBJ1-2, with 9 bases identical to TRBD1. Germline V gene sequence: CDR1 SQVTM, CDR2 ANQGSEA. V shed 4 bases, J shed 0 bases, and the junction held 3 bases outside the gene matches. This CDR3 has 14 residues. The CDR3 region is CSVAGQGANYGYTF. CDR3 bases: TGCAGCGTTGCGGGACAGGGCGCTAACTATGGCTACACCTTC.

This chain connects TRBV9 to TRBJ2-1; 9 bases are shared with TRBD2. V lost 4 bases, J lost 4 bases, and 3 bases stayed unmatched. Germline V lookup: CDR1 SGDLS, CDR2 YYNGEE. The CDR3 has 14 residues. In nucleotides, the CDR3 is TGTGCCAGCAGCCTTAGCGGGGGATACAATGAGCAGTTCTTC. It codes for CASSLSGGYNEQFF.

CDR3 nucleotides: TGTGCCAGCAGTTTCCCCCCTCTGGAGCAGTACTTC. Its protein is CASSFPPLEQYF. The V call is TRBV28, the J call TRBJ2-7; D remains ambiguous. In germline, CDR1 is MDHEN, CDR2 SYDVKM. V was shortened by 3 bases and J by 7 bases, with 10 bases between the two germline ends. The CDR3 is 12 residues long.

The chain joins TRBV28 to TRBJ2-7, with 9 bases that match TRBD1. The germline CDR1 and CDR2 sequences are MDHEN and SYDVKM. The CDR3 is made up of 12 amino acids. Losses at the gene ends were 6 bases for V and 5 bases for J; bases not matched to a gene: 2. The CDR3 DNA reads TGTGCCAGCAGCAGACAGGGGGACGAGCAGTACTTC. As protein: CASSRQGDEQYF.

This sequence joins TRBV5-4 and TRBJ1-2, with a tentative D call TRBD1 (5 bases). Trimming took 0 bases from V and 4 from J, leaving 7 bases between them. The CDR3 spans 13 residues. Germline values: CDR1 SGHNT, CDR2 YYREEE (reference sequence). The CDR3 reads CASSLAQVYGYTF. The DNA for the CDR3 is TGTGCCAGCAGCTTGGCACAGGTCTATGGCTACACCTTC.

The CDR3 DNA reads as TGTGCCAGCAGCCCGACAGTTTATAATTCACCCCTCCACTTT. This encodes CASSPTVYNSPLHF. J is TRBJ1-6 and V is TRBV9, with D maybe TRBD1 (5 bases). The CDR3 runs to 14 residues. Looked up from germline, CDR1 is SGDLS and CDR2 is YYNGEE. Trimming pared 4 bases from V and 4 bases from J, leaving 9 bases between.

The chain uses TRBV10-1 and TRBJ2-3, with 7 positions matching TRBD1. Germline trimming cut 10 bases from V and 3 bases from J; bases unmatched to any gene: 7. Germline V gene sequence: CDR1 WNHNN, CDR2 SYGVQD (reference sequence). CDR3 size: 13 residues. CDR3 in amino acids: CATPGQQTDTQYF. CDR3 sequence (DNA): TGCGCCACCCCGGGACAGCAGACAGATACGCAGTATTTT.

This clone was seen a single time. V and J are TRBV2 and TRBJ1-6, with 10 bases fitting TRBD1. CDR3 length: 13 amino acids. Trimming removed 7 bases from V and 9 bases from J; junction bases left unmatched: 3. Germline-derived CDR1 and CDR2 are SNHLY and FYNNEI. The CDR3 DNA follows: TGTGCCAGCAAAGACAGGGGGCGTTCACCCCTCCACTTT. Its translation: CASKDRGRSPLHF.

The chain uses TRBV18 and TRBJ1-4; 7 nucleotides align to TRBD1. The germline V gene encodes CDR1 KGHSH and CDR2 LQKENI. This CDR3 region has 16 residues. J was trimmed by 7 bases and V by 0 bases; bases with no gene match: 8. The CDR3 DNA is TGTGCCAGCTCACCACCGATGGCAGGGGGAGGTGAAAAACTGTTTTTT. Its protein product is CASSPPMAGGGEKLFF. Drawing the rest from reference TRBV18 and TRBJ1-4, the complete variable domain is NAGVMQNPRHLVRRRGQEARLRCSPMKGHSHVYWYRQLPEEGLKFMVYLQKENIIDESGMPKERFSAEFPKEGPSILRIQQVVRGDSAAYFCASSPPMAGGGEKLFFGSGTQLSVL.

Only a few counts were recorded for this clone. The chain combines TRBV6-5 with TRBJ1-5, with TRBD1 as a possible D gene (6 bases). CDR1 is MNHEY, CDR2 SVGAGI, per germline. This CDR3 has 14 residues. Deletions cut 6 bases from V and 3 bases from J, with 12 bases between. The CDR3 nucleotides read TGTGCCAGCAGCAACTACAGGGACAATCAGCCCCAGCATTTT. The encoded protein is CASSNYRDNQPQHF.

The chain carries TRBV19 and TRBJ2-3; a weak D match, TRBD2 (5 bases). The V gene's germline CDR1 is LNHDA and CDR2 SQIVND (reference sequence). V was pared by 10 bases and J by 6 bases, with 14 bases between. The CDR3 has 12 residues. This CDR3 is CATKERADTQYF. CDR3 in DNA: TGTGCCACTAAAGAGAGGGCCGATACGCAGTATTTT.

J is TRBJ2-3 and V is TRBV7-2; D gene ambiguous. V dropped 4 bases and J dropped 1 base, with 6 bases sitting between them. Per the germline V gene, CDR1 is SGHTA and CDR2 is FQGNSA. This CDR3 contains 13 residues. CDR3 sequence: CASSSSGTDTQYF. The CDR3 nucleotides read TGTGCCAGCAGCTCGTCTGGCACAGATACGCAGTATTTT.

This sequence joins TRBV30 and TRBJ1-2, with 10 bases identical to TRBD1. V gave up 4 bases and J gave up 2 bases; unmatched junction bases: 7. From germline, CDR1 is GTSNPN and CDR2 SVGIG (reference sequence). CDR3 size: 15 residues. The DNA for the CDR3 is TGTGCCTGGAATATTCTGGGACAGGGGAACTATGGCTACACCTTC. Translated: CAWNILGQGNYGYTF.

In DNA form, the CDR3 reads TGTGCCAGCAGCTTAGACCCCGACGGAGGGATCGGTGGGTCACCCCTCCACTTT. It yields the protein CASSLDPDGGIGGSPLHF. The chain uses TRBV7-9 and TRBJ1-6; D not resolved. CDR3 length: 18 residues. From germline, CDR1 is SEHNR and CDR2 FQNEAQ (reference sequence). Trimming removed 1 base from V and 10 bases from J, with 23 bases in between.

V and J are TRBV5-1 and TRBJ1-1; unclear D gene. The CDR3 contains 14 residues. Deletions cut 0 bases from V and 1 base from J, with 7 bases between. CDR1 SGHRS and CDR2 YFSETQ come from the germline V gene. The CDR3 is CASSLDSWNTEAFF. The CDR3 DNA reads TGCGCCAGCAGCTTGGACTCATGGAACACTGAAGCTTTCTTT. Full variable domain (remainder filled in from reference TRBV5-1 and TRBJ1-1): KAGVTQTPRYLIKTRGQQVTLSCSPISGHRSVSWYQQTPGQGLQFLFEYFSETQRNKGNFPGRFSGRQFSNSRSEMNVSTLELGDSALYLCASSLDSWNTEAFFGQGTRLTVV.

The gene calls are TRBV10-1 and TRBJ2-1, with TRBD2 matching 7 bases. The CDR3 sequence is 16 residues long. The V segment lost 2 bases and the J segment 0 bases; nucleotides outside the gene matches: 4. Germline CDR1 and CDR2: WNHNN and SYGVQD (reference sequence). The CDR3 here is CASSEGTTFSYNEQFF. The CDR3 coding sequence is TGCGCCAGCAGTGAGGGGACTACCTTCTCCTACAATGAGCAGTTCTTC.

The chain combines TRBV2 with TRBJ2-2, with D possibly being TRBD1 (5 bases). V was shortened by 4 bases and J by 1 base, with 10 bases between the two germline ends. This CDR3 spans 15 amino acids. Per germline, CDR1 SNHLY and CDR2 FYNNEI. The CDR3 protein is CASSAVRGNTGELFF. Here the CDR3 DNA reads TGTGCCAGCAGTGCGGTTAGGGGGAACACCGGGGAGCTGTTTTTT.

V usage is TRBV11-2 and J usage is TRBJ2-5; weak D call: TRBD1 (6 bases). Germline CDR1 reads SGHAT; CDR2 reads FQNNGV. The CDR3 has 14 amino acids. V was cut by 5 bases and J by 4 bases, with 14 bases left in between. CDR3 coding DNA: TGTGCCAGCAGCCTCGCAGGGGTGGGAGAGACCCAGTACTTC. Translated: CASSLAGVGETQYF.

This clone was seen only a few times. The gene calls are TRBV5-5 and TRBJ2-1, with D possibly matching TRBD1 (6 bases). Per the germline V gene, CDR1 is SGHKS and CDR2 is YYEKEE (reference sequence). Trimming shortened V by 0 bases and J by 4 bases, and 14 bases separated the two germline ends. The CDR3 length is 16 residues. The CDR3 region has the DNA TGTGCCAGCAGCTTGGCCGCAGGGGAGCCTTACAATGAGCAGTTCTTC. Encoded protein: CASSLAAGEPYNEQFF.

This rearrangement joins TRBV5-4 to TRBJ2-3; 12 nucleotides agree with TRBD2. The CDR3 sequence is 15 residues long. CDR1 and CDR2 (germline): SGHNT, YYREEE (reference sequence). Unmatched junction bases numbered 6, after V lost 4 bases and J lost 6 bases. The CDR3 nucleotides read TGTGCCAGCAGCGCGTCTAGCGGGGGGGCGGATACGCAGTATTTT. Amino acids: CASSASSGGADTQYF.